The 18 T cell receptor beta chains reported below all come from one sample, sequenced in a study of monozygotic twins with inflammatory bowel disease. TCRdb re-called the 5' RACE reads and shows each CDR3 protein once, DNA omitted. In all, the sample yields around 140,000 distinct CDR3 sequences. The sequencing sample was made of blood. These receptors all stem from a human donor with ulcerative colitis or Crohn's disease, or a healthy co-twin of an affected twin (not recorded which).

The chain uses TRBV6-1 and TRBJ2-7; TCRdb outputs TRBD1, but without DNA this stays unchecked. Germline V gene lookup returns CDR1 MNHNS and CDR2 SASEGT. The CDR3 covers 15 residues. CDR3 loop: CASSRAGQGRYEQYF.

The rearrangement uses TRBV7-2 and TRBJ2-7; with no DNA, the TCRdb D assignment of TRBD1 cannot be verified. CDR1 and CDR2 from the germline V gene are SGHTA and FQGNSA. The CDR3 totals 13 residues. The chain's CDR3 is CASSLNRDYEQYF.

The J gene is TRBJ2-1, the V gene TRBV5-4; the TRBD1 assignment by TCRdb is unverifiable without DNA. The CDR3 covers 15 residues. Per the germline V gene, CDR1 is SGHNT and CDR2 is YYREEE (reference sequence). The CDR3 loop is CASSTLPDQGNEQFF.

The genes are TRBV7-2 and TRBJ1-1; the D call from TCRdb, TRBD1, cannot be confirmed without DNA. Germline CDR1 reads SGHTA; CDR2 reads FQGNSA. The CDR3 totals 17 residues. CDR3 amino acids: CASSLNPGQGPFTEAFF. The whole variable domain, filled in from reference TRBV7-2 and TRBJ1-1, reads GAGVSQSPSNKVTEKGKDVELRCDPISGHTALYWYRQSLGQGLEFLIYFQGNSAPDKSGLPSDRFSAERTGGSVSTLTIQRTQQEDSAVYLCASSLNPGQGPFTEAFFGQGTRLTVV.

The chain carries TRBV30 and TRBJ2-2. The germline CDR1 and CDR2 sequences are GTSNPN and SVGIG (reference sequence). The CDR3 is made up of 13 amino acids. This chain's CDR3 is CAWSTVRTGELFF.

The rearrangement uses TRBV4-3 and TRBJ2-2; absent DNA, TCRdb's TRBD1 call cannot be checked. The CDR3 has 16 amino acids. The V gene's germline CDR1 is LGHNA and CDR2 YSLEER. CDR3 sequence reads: CASSQGWGMDTGELFF.

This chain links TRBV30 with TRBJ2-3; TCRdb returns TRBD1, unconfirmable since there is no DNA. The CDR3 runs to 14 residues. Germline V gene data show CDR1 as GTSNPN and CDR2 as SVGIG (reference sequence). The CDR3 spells CAWSQGLAADTQYF.

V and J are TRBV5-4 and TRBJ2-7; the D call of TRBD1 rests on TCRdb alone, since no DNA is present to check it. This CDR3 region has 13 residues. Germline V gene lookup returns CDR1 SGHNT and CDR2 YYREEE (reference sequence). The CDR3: CASSGGRGNEQYF.

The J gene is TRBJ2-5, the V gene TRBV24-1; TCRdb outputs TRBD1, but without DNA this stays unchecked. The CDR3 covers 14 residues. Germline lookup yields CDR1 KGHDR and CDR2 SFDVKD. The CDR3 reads CATSGGVPQETQYF.

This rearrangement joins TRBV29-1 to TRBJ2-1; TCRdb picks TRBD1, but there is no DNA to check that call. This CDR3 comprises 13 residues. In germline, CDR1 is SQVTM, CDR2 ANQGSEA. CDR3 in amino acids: CSVGWGADNEQFF.

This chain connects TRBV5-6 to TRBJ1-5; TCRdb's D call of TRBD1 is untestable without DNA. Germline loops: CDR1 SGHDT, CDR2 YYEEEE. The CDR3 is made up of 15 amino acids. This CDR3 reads CASSRLGRDEKPQHF.

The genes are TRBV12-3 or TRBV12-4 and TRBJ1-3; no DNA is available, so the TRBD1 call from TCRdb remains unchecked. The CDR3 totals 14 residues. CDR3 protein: CASRPMGAGNTIYF.

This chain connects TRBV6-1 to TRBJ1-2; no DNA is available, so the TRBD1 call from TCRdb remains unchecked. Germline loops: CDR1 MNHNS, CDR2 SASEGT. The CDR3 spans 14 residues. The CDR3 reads CASRARQIYYGYTF.

The CDR3 loop is CASRLTGPTYNEQFF. V and J are TRBV7-2 and TRBJ2-1; absent DNA, TCRdb's TRBD2 call cannot be checked. CDR3 length equals 15 residues. Germline V gene sequence: CDR1 SGHTA, CDR2 FQGNSA.

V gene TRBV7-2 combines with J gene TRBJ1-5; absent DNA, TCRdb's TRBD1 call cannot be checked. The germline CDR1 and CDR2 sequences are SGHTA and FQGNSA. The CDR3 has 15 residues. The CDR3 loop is CASSGGTALNQPQHF.

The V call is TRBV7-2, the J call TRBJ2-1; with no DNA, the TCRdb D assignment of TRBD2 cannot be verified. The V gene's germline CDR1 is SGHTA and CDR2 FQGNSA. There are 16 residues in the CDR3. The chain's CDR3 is CASSLAGLAAPHEQFF. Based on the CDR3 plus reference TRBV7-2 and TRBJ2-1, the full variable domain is GAGVSQSPSNKVTEKGKDVELRCDPISGHTALYWYRQSLGQGLEFLIYFQGNSAPDKSGLPSDRFSAERTGGSVSTLTIQRTQQEDSAVYLCASSLAGLAAPHEQFFGPGTRLTVL.

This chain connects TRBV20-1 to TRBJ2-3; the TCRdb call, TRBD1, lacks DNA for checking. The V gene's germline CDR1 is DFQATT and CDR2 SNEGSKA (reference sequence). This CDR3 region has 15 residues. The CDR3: CSARTGGISTDTQYF.

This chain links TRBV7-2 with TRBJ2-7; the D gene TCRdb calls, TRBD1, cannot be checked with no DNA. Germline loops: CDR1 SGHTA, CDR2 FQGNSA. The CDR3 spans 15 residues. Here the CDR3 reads CASSNRPPKFYEQYF.